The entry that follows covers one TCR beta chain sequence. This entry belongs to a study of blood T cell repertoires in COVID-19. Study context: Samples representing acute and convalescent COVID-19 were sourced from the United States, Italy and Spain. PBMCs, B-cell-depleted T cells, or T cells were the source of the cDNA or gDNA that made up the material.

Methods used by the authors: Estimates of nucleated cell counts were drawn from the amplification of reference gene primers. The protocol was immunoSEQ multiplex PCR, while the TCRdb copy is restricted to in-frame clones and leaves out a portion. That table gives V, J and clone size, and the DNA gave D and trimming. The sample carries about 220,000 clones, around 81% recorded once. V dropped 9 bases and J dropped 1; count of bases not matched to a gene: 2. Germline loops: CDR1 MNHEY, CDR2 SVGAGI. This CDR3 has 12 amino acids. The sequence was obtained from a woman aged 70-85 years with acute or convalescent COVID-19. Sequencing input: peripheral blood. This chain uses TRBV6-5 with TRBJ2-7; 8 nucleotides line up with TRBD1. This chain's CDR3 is CASDRGSYEQYV. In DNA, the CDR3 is TGTGCCAGTGACAGGGGTTCCTACGAGCAGTACGTC.